Below are 2 T cell receptor beta chains sequenced from a single sample in a study of cytomegalovirus exposure and HLA in healthy donors. The PCR made use of 60 Vbeta and 13 Jbeta primers. TCRdb's table, derived via immunoSEQ multiplex PCR, lists solely in-frame clones and lacks some. The repertoire holds around 150,000 clones, with approximately 87% as singletons. The sample taken for sequencing was PBMCs. Every receptor here comes from a man in his forties in good health and CMV-seronegative.

The rearrangement uses TRBV6-1 and TRBJ2-7, with 7 nucleotides matching TRBD1. After removal of 1 base from V and 0 bases from J, the junction contained 9 bases not matched to a gene. The V gene's germline CDR1 is MNHNS and CDR2 SASEGT. CDR3 length equals 17 residues. As DNA, the CDR3 is TGTGCCAGCAGTGAAGGAGTTGACAGGGCCTCCTCCTACGAGCAGTACTTC. Amino acids: CASSEGVDRASSYEQYF.

This chain connects TRBV5-1 to TRBJ2-3, with TRBD1 identical over 12 bases. The CDR3 runs 16 residues. Looked up from germline, CDR1 is SGHRS and CDR2 is YFSETQ. V trimming: 0 bases; J trimming: 5 bases; junction bases outside the gene matches: 4. The CDR3 loop is CASSLEGQGAGDTQYF. The CDR3 DNA is TGCGCCAGCAGCTTGGAGGGACAGGGGGCCGGAGATACGCAGTATTTT.